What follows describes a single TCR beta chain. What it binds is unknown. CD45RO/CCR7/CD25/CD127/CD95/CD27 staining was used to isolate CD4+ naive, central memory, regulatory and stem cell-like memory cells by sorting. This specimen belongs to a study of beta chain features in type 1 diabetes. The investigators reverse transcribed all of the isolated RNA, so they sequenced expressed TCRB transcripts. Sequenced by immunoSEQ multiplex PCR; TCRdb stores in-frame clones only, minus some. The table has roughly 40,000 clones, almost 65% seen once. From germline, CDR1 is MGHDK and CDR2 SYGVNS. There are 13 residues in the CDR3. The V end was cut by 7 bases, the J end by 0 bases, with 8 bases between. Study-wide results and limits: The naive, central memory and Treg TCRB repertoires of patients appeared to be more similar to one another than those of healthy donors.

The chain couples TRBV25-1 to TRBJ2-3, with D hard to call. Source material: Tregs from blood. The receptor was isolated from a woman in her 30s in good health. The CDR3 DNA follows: TGTGCCAGCACGAAACAGAGCACAGATACGCAGTATTTT. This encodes CASTKQSTDTQYF.